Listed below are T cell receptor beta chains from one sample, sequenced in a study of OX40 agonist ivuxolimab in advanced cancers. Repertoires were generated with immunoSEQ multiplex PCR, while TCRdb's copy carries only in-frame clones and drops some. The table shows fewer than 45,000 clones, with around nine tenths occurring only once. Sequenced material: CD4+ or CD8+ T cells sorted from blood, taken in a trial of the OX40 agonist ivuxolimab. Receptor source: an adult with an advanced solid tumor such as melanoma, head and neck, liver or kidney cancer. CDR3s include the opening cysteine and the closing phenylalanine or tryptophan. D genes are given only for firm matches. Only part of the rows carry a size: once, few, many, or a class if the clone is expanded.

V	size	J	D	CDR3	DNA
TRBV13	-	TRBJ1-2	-	CASSLFSQGGVDYGYTF	TGTGCCAGCAGCTTATTTTCACAAGGAGGGGTTGACTATGGCTACACCTTC
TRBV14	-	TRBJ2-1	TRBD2	CASSPGGGRYNEQFF	TGTGCCAGCAGCCCCGGGGGCGGGAGGTACAATGAGCAGTTCTTC
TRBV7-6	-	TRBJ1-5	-	CASSLPGSNQPQHF	TGTGCCAGCAGCTTACCGGGGAGCAATCAGCCCCAGCATTTT
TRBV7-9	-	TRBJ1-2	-	CASSSPDLHYGYTF	TGTGCCAGCAGCTCCCCGGACCTTCACTATGGCTACACCTTC
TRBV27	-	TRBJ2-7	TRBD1	CASSPEDRDYEQYF	TGTGCCAGCAGCCCGGAGGACAGGGACTACGAGCAGTACTTC
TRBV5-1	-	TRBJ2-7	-	CASSLVLQTASSYEQYF	TGCGCCAGCAGCTTAGTGCTCCAAACAGCCAGTTCCTACGAGCAGTACTTC
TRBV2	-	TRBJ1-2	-	CASSARKIGGYTF	TGTGCCAGCAGCGCACGGAAAATCGGTGGCTACACCTTC
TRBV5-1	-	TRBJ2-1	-	CASSSVWGPGDEQFF	TGCGCCAGCAGCTCCGTTTGGGGGCCCGGGGATGAGCAGTTCTTC
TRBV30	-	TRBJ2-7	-	CAWSSTVPEQYF	TGTGCCTGGAGCTCGACAGTTCCCGAGCAGTACTTC
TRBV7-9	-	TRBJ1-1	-	CASSPFGGKTPSTEAFF	TGTGCCAGCAGCCCCTTTGGGGGGAAAACTCCTAGCACTGAAGCTTTCTTT
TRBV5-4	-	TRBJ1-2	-	CASSFGPRTNYGYTF	TGTGCCAGCAGCTTTGGACCCCGGACGAACTATGGCTACACCTTC
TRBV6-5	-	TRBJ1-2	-	CASSYSGSNYGYTF	TGTGCCAGCAGTTACTCGGGTAGTAACTATGGCTACACCTTC
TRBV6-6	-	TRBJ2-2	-	CASRSRELFF	TGTGCCAGCAGGAGTAGGGAGCTGTTTTTT
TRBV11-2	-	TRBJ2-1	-	CASSLTADEQFF	TGTGCCAGCAGCTTAACTGCGGATGAGCAGTTCTTC
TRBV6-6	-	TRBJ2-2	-	CASSVGQNTGELFF	TGTGCCAGCAGTGTCGGACAAAACACCGGGGAGCTGTTTTTT
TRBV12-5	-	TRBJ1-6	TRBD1	CASGRTGIWSPLHF	TGTGCTAGTGGACGGACAGGGATTTGGTCACCCCTCCACTTT
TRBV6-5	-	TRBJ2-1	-	CASHAGDSTYNEQFF	TGTGCCAGTCACGCCGGCGACAGCACATACAATGAGCAGTTCTTC
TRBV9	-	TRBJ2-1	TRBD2	CASSTRLASFANEQFF	TGTGCCAGCAGCACCAGACTAGCGAGCTTTGCCAATGAGCAGTTCTTC
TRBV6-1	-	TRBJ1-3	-	CASSATGAGNTIYF	TGTGCCAGCAGTGCAACAGGTGCTGGAAACACCATATATTTT
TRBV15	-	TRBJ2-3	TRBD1	CATSNWDRITDTQYF	TGTGCCACCAGCAACTGGGACAGAATCACAGATACGCAGTATTTT
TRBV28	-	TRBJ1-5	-	CASSLRSGEVNQPQHF	TGTGCCAGCAGTTTAAGGTCTGGGGAGGTCAATCAGCCCCAGCATTTT
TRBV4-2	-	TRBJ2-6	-	CASSPEAGANVLTF	TGTGCCAGCAGCCCCGAGGCTGGGGCCAACGTCCTGACTTTC
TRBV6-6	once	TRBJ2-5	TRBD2	CASISSGRETQYF	TGTGCCAGCATCTCTAGCGGGAGGGAGACCCAGTACTTC
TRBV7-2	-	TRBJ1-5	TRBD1	CASSLVGTGTGYQPQHF	TGTGCCAGCAGCTTAGTGGGAACCGGGACAGGGTATCAGCCCCAGCATTTT